Below, one T cell receptor (beta chain) is given with its context. No cognate antigen has been identified for it. No clone much larger than this one lies a single base away; base qualities are absent. V is clipped by 8 bases and J by 0 bases, and the sequence between their germline boundaries is 14 bases long. From the cysteine through the phenylalanine, the CDR3 covers 15 amino acids. CDR3 DNA only is kept here, 45 bases in frame from base 1. Taken from the germline V gene (reference sequence), the CDR1 and CDR2 loops are LNHDA and SQIVND. This sample is part of a study of technical replicates of blood from a handful of donors (dated by TCRdb to 2016 to 2017). Preparation of the library involved the immunoSEQ multiplex PCR assay. Not all clones reach the TCRdb copy of this immuneACCESS table, which keeps in-frame sequences only. Checked studies attribute under half of the gap to unresolved V genes and leave the rest unexplained. The sample includes some 80,000 clones, with about 92% observed a single time. Jointly, the top ten make up around 0.25% of the sample.

The material sequenced was T cells isolated from PBMCs. Here the chain combines TRBV19 and TRBJ2-1; the D gene is perhaps TRBD1, from 5 matching bases. This clonotype was obtained from a human donor in good health. CDR3 reads: CASENRLSSYNEQFF. The nucleotide sequence reads as follows: TGTGCCAGTGAGAACAGGCTGAGCTCCTACAATGAGCAGTTCTTC.